This TCR beta chain was obtained from a study of cytomegalovirus exposure and HLA in healthy donors. Notes on the study in general: Prior analysis indicated that the majority of TCR beta V segments exhibited productivity approximately 87% or approximately 30% of the time.

This clone was seen a few times. Its specificity is not known. Germline assignment: CDR1 SGHDT and CDR2 YYEEEE. The CDR3 loop spans 15 amino acids. V lost 5 bases and J 1 base, leaving 15 bases between the germline ends. Both 60 Vbeta primers and 13 Jbeta primers went into the PCR. Sequencing was performed with immunoSEQ multiplex PCR; in TCRdb, only in-frame clones are kept and a portion is missing. Of under 150,000 clones in the sample, approximately 9% were seen once. The chain recombines TRBV5-6 with TRBJ1-2; D not certain. Sequencing was carried out using PBMCs. The sequence came from a woman aged 40 to 50 in good health and CMV-seropositive. CDR3 in amino acids: CASRRAAVINYGYTF. In DNA, the CDR3 is TGTGCCAGCAGGCGCGCGGCGGTAATTAACTATGGCTACACCTTC.